These 7 T cell receptor beta chains share one sample of origin, sequenced in a study of cytomegalovirus exposure and HLA in healthy donors. The PCR used 60 Vbeta and 13 Jbeta primers. Sequenced by immunoSEQ multiplex PCR; TCRdb stores in-frame clones only, minus some. The table lists about 160,000 clones, 75% of them singletons, with about 2.7% in the top ten. Sequencing was done on a sample of PBMCs. The receptors derive from a woman aged 45-65 years in good health and CMV-seropositive.

V and J are TRBV20-1 and TRBJ2-7; no firm D call. The CDR3 has 11 amino acids. V was shortened by 6 bases and J by 1 base, with 7 bases between the two germline ends. Germline V gene data show CDR1 as DFQATT and CDR2 as SNEGSKA (reference sequence). The CDR3 sequence is CSAEISYEQYF. DNA for the CDR3: TGCAGTGCGGAGATATCCTACGAGCAGTACTTC.

This clone has only a few counts. This chain's CDR3 is CASRPSAGEQFF. The CDR3 DNA reads as TGTGCCAGCAGACCAAGCGCCGGTGAGCAGTTCTTC. The chain links TRBV6-5 to TRBJ2-1; D gene uncertain. The CDR3 runs 12 residues. Germline assignment: CDR1 MNHEY and CDR2 SVGAGI. Trimming left V 6 bases short and J 9 bases short, with 12 bases between.

This clone came up once. The J gene is TRBJ1-3, the V gene TRBV18; D uncertain. The germline V gene has CDR1 KGHSH and CDR2 LQKENI. The CDR3 extends over 15 amino acids. The V end was cut by 1 base, the J end by 0 bases, with 7 bases between. CDR3 sequence reads: CASSPLRDSGNTIYF. CDR3 DNA: TGTGCCAGCTCACCACTCCGGGACTCTGGAAACACCATATATTTT.

The V call is TRBV18, the J call TRBJ2-5; no clear D. CDR3 length equals 16 residues. V dropped 3 bases and J dropped 4 bases, with 18 bases sitting between them. Germline V gives CDR1 KGHSH, CDR2 LQKENI. Written as DNA, the CDR3 is TGTGCCAGCTCACCTCTGAGGCCGCATGGCCGAGAGACCCAGTACTTC. Its translation: CASSPLRPHGRETQYF.

The J gene is TRBJ1-4, the V gene TRBV14; no clear D gene. The CDR3 is 13 residues long. Deletions cut 3 bases from V and 8 bases from J, with 10 bases between. CDR1 is SGHDN, CDR2 FVKESK, per germline. CDR3 loop: CASSHGTDEKLFF. The CDR3, as DNA: TGTGCCAGCAGCCACGGAACAGACGAAAAACTGTTTTTT.

The table lists this clone with a few counts. The chain joins TRBV7-9 to TRBJ2-1, with D possibly TRBD1 on 5 matching bases. Germline V gene lookup returns CDR1 SEHNR and CDR2 FQNEAQ (reference sequence). The CDR3 is made up of 14 amino acids. Trimming pared 3 bases from V and 7 bases from J, leaving 13 bases between. The CDR3: CASSFVRSGNEQFF. The CDR3 coding sequence is TGTGCCAGCAGCTTTGTAAGGTCAGGGAATGAGCAGTTCTTC.

This clone was seen more than once but under ten times. The genes are TRBV5-4 and TRBJ2-2; tentatively, D is TRBD2 (6 bases). CDR1 is SGHNT and CDR2 is YYREEE in the germline V gene (reference sequence). The V end lost 7 bases, the J end lost 5 bases, and 9 bases lay between the germline ends. The CDR3 is made up of 12 amino acids. DNA of the CDR3: TGTGCCAGCTTGGGGGGAACCGGGGAGCTGTTTTTT. Translation gives CASLGGTGELFF.